These 26 T cell receptor beta chains originate from one sample sequenced in a study of memory CD4+ T cells and cytomegalovirus serostatus. Clones were sequenced by immunoSEQ multiplex PCR, and TCRdb holds only the in-frame ones, with some missing. The sample has roughly 53,000 clones; around 78% are singletons. Single viable CD3+CD4+CD8-CD45RO+ cells were sorted as the memory CD4+ T cells. What was sequenced was memory CD4+ T cells from blood. The receptors were gathered from an adult in good health and CMV-seronegative.

About this clone: The junction does not match germline at one end; this may be a read error. The rearrangement links TRBV7-2 to TRBJ2-3; TRBD2 matches at 9 bases. CDR3 length equals 14 residues. Germline CDR1 SGHTA, CDR2 FQGNSA. The CDR3, as DNA: TGTGCCAGCAGATTAGCGGGAGAAGTAGATACGCAGTATTTT. As protein: CASRLAGEVDTQYF.

The chain links TRBV4-1 to TRBJ2-1; 8 bases are shared with TRBD2. Germline V gene lookup returns CDR1 MGHRA and CDR2 YSYEKL. The CDR3 spans 17 residues. Germline trimming cut 1 base from V and 5 bases from J; bases unmatched to any gene: 10. DNA of the CDR3: TGCGCCAGCAGCCAAGGTACTGCGGGAGGCCTCGACAATGAGCAGTTCTTC. Translation gives CASSQGTAGGLDNEQFF.

This chain links TRBV5-4 with TRBJ2-1; D possibly corresponds to TRBD2 (6 bases). In germline, CDR1 is SGHNT, CDR2 YYREEE (reference sequence). V gave up 3 bases and J gave up 2 bases, with 12 bases separating them. This CDR3 is built from 15 residues. The CDR3 reads CASSSEGGTYNEQFF. The CDR3 coding sequence is TGTGCCAGCAGCTCGGAGGGCGGGACCTACAATGAGCAGTTCTTC.

This sequence joins TRBV28 and TRBJ2-7; TRBD2 matches 8 bases. The germline gives CDR1 MDHEN, CDR2 SYDVKM. The V and J ends lost 6 bases and 0 bases, in that order; junction bases with no gene match: 10. The CDR3 is 16 residues long. The CDR3 protein is CASSGPGSGSSYEQYF. CDR3 DNA sequence: TGTGCCAGCAGCGGCCCCGGGAGCGGGAGCTCCTACGAGCAGTACTTC. The whole variable domain, remainder taken from reference TRBV28 and TRBJ2-7, is DVKVTQSSRYLVKRTGEKVFLECVQDMDHENMFWYRQDPGLGLRLIYFSYDVKMKEKGDIPEGYSVSREKKERFSLILESASTNQTSMYLCASSGPGSGSSYEQYFGPGTRLTVT.

This clone showed up just a few times. The chain has TRBV2 and TRBJ2-1; TRBD1 or TRBD2 may be the D gene (5 bases each). V lost 6 bases to trimming and J lost 8 bases, with 14 bases between them. The CDR3 is made up of 13 amino acids. CDR1 SNHLY and CDR2 FYNNEI come from the germline V gene. The CDR3 sequence: CASRGTRVDEQFF. CDR3 nucleotide sequence: TGTGCCAGCAGGGGGACCCGGGTCGATGAGCAGTTCTTC.

The genes are TRBV4-2 and TRBJ2-4; D gene uncertain. The germline V and J ends were trimmed by 0 bases and 1 base, with 10 bases remaining between them. Germline V gene data show CDR1 as LGHNA and CDR2 as YNFKEQ. The CDR3 covers 16 residues. The CDR3, as DNA: TGTGCCAGCAGCCAAGATGTGGTGGGGGCCAAAAACATTCAGTACTTC. It specifies CASSQDVVGAKNIQYF.

This clone appeared a few times. This chain links TRBV2 with TRBJ2-1; 11 positions agree with TRBD2. Germline V gene sequence: CDR1 SNHLY, CDR2 FYNNEI. V gave up 7 bases and J gave up 9 bases; unmatched junction bases: 11. The CDR3 is 15 residues long. The CDR3 here is CASKGPGTSGAEQFF. The CDR3 DNA is TGTGCCAGCAAAGGTCCCGGGACTAGCGGAGCTGAGCAGTTCTTC.

The rearrangement links TRBV28 to TRBJ1-5; no firm D call. The CDR3 consists of 15 residues. V dropped 3 bases and J dropped 1 base, with 10 bases sitting between them. Germline assignment: CDR1 MDHEN and CDR2 SYDVKM. The CDR3 sequence: CASSFSTRSNQPQHF. In DNA, the CDR3 is TGTGCCAGCAGTTTCAGCACAAGGAGCAATCAGCCCCAGCATTTT.

The chain employs TRBV7-2 and TRBJ1-6; D is possibly TRBD1 (6 bases). V gave up 7 bases and J gave up 3 bases, with 10 bases separating them. There are 14 residues in the CDR3. From germline, CDR1 is SGHTA and CDR2 FQGNSA. Here the CDR3 reads CASTRQVYNSPLHF. The CDR3 nucleotides read TGTGCCAGCACCAGACAGGTCTATAATTCACCCCTCCACTTT.

The chain employs TRBV6-6 and TRBJ1-5; tentatively, D is TRBD1 (5 bases). V was trimmed by 2 bases and J by 4 bases, leaving 15 bases between them. CDR1 is MNHNY and CDR2 is SVGAGI in the germline V gene (reference sequence). The CDR3 totals 16 residues. Here the CDR3 reads CASSYGIRGDNQPQHF. Written as DNA, the CDR3 is TGTGCCAGCAGTTACGGTATAAGGGGCGATAATCAGCCCCAGCATTTT.

Comment on this clone: Relative to the germline gene, one junction end is altered; a read error may explain this. The rearrangement links TRBV7-7 to TRBJ2-7; possibly TRBD2 for D (5 bases). Germline CDR1 is SSHAT and CDR2 is FNYEAQ (reference sequence). The CDR3 is 13 amino acids. This CDR3 reads CASSPRGPYEQYF. The DNA of the CDR3 is TGTGCTAGCAGCCCCCGGGGTCCCTACGAGCAGTACTTC. Full variable domain (rest looked up from reference TRBV7-7 and TRBJ2-7): GAGVSQSPRYKVTKRGQDVTLRCDPISSHATLYWYQQALGQGPEFLTYFNYEAQPDKSGLPSDRFSAERPEGSISTLTIQRTEQRDSAMYRCASSPRGPYEQYFGPGTRLTVT.

The CDR3 DNA follows: TGTGCCAGCTCACCGGACAGGCGGGGCGAGCAGTACTTC. This encodes CASSPDRRGEQYF. This chain connects TRBV18 to TRBJ2-7, with TRBD1 as a possible D gene (7 bases). Germline V gives CDR1 KGHSH, CDR2 LQKENI. Trimming shortened V by 3 bases and J by 6 bases, and 12 bases separated the two germline ends. The CDR3 runs 13 residues.

This clone was detected once. The chain recombines TRBV23-1 with TRBJ1-1, with 7 bases lining up with TRBD1. TRBV23-1 carries the ORF label, with uncertain function. The CDR3 length is 17 residues. Trimming at V came to 2 bases and at J to 1 base, leaving 10 bases not matched to a gene. The CDR3 DNA sequence: TGCGCCAGCAGTCAACCCGCTGACAGGGAGGCGAACACTGAAGCTTTCTTT. Its protein is CASSQPADREANTEAFF.

The rearrangement uses TRBV5-1 and TRBJ2-3; 7 bases map to TRBD2. Germline CDR1 reads SGHRS; CDR2 reads YFSETQ. V lost 4 bases to trimming and J lost 4 bases; unmatched junction nucleotides: 6. The CDR3 loop spans 14 amino acids. The CDR3 reads CASSQAGFPDTQYF. The CDR3 bases are TGCGCCAGCAGCCAAGCGGGGTTCCCAGATACGCAGTATTTT.

V gene TRBV18 combines with J gene TRBJ2-7, with 12 bases matching TRBD2. Germline V lookup: CDR1 KGHSH, CDR2 LQKENI. The CDR3 has 19 amino acids. Trimming removed 1 base from V and 5 bases from J; junction bases left unmatched: 15. The CDR3 region is CASSPQALAGGRVSNEQYF. DNA of the CDR3: TGTGCCAGCTCACCACAGGCGCTAGCGGGAGGGCGGGTTTCCAACGAGCAGTACTTC.

The V gene is TRBV5-4, the J gene TRBJ1-5; D possibly corresponds to TRBD1 (5 bases). The germline V and J ends were trimmed by 0 bases and 0 bases, with 10 bases remaining between them. Germline V gene lookup returns CDR1 SGHNT and CDR2 YYREEE (reference sequence). The CDR3 is 16 amino acids. The CDR3 DNA reads TGTGCCAGCAGCTTGGGGGGGGGAGCTAGCAATCAGCCCCAGCATTTT. Translated, it gives CASSLGGGASNQPQHF.

As DNA, the CDR3 is TGTGCCAGCAGCTTGGACGGACAAGAGACCCAGTACTTC. It translates to CASSLDGQETQYF. The rearrangement links TRBV7-2 to TRBJ2-5; D unresolved. Germline CDR1 SGHTA, CDR2 FQGNSA. V was trimmed by 3 bases and J by 2 bases, leaving 7 bases between them. The CDR3 is 13 residues long.

This chain connects TRBV30 to TRBJ1-1, with D unresolved. Germline loops: CDR1 GTSNPN, CDR2 SVGIG (reference sequence). V shed 3 bases and J shed 2 bases, with 10 bases lying between them. CDR3 size: 13 residues. The CDR3 coding sequence is TGTGCCTGGAGAGTCAGAACCAACACTGAAGCTTTCTTT. Translated: CAWRVRTNTEAFF.

This sequence joins TRBV2 and TRBJ2-3, with TRBD2 matching over 7 bases. J lost 1 base, V lost 6 bases, and 7 bases had no gene match. The germline gives CDR1 SNHLY, CDR2 FYNNEI. The CDR3 covers 15 residues. The CDR3 region has the DNA TGTGCCAGCAGCGCGACTAGCTACGGCACAGATACGCAGTATTTT. Amino acid sequence: CASSATSYGTDTQYF.

The chain carries TRBV6-1 and TRBJ1-2; no definite D call. With 2 bases removed from V and 1 base from J, the gap between germline ends came to 11 bases. The CDR3 spans 15 residues. Germline CDR1 reads MNHNS; CDR2 reads SASEGT. DNA of the CDR3: TGTGCCAGCAGTGAACCGGGATCTCATAACTATGGCTACACCTTC. Its translation: CASSEPGSHNYGYTF.

The chain joins TRBV28 to TRBJ1-5; D ambiguous. The CDR3 is 16 residues long. CDR1 is MDHEN, CDR2 SYDVKM, per germline. V lost 0 bases to trimming and J lost 0 bases, with 9 bases between them. Here the CDR3 DNA reads TGTGCCAGCAGTTTATGGGCGTCCCTTAGCAATCAGCCCCAGCATTTT. Amino acid sequence: CASSLWASLSNQPQHF. The entire variable domain, with the rest obtained from reference TRBV28 and TRBJ1-5, is as follows: DVKVTQSSRYLVKRTGEKVFLECVQDMDHENMFWYRQDPGLGLRLIYFSYDVKMKEKGDIPEGYSVSREKKERFSLILESASTNQTSMYLCASSLWASLSNQPQHFGDGTRLSIL.

This clone was observed a handful of times. The chain carries TRBV7-9 and TRBJ1-1, with a tentative D call TRBD1 (5 bases). The V and J ends lost 6 bases and 7 bases respectively, with 21 bases between them. Germline lookup yields CDR1 SEHNR and CDR2 FQNEAQ (reference sequence). CDR3 size: 15 residues. The CDR3 protein is CASRDTRSGDLEAFF. The CDR3 DNA is TGTGCCAGCAGGGACACTCGTTCGGGGGACCTTGAAGCTTTCTTT.

This clone was seen a handful of times. The CDR3 spells CASSLFSTTGELFF. For the CDR3, the DNA is TGTGCCAGCAGTTTATTTAGCACGACCGGGGAGCTGTTTTTT. This chain links TRBV28 with TRBJ2-2, with unresolved D. Germline V gives CDR1 MDHEN, CDR2 SYDVKM. Between the trimmed V and J ends, which lost 1 base and 5 bases, there was a span of 8 bases. The CDR3 length is 14 residues.

V usage is TRBV4-3 and J usage is TRBJ2-1; TRBD2 aligns across 9 bases. The CDR3 has 16 residues. CDR1 and CDR2 (germline): LGHNA, YSLEER. The junction had 13 bases not matched to a gene; V was cut back by 5 bases and J by 8 bases. The CDR3 region is CASSARTAGGLDEQFF. The CDR3 DNA is TGCGCCAGCAGCGCCCGGACGGCGGGAGGGCTCGATGAGCAGTTCTTC.

V and J are TRBV5-1 and TRBJ1-2, with 8 bases lining up with TRBD1. Germline CDR1 is SGHRS and CDR2 is YFSETQ. Unmatched junction bases numbered 2, after V lost 7 bases and J lost 3 bases. The CDR3 runs 12 residues. The CDR3 bases are TGCGCCAGCCCACAGGGGGACTATGGCTACACCTTC. Translation gives CASPQGDYGYTF.

This clone was seen a few times. DNA for the CDR3: TGCAGCGTTGCGGAGGGTAACTATGGCTACACCTTC. The encoded protein is CSVAEGNYGYTF. This sequence joins TRBV29-1 and TRBJ1-2; no reliable D call. Germline V gene sequence: CDR1 SQVTM, CDR2 ANQGSEA. This CDR3 is 12 amino acids long. V was clipped by 4 bases and J by 1 base, with 7 bases between them. The full variable domain, its missing parts supplied by reference TRBV29-1 and TRBJ1-2, is SAVISQKPSRDICQRGTSLTIQCQVDSQVTMMFWYRQQPGQSLTLIATANQGSEATYESGFVIDKFPISRPNLTFSTLTVSNMSPEDSSIYLCSVAEGNYGYTFGSGTRLTVV.